Presented here are 21 T cell receptor beta chains from one specimen sequenced in a study of blood T cell repertoires in COVID-19. Some clones are missing from TCRdb's copy, which holds only in-frame ones; the method was immunoSEQ multiplex PCR. The table has approximately 150,000 clones, around 84% seen once; the top ten hold roughly 2.7%. The sequencing sample was made of peripheral blood. All receptors come from a human donor with acute or convalescent COVID-19. The donor label of this sample is uncertain.

This clone was seen only a few times. The rearrangement joins TRBV6-1 to TRBJ2-2; 10 bases are a match to TRBD2. This CDR3 comprises 21 residues. V lost 2 bases to trimming and J lost 0 bases; unmatched junction nucleotides: 15. Germline V gene lookup returns CDR1 MNHNS and CDR2 SASEGT. The CDR3 sequence: CASSERASGRGLAANTGELFF. Here the CDR3 DNA reads TGTGCCAGCAGTGAACGGGCTAGCGGGAGAGGTCTGGCTGCGAACACCGGGGAGCTGTTTTTT.

The rearrangement links TRBV7-9 to TRBJ1-2; 9 bases match TRBD1. The CDR3 consists of 12 residues. Germline CDR1 SEHNR, CDR2 FQNEAQ (reference sequence). The ends lost 3 bases at V and 9 bases at J; junction bases unmatched: 2. The DNA for the CDR3 is TGTGCCAGCAGCTTTGGACAGGGGAGCTACACCTTC. Encoded protein: CASSFGQGSYTF.

This rearrangement joins TRBV19 to TRBJ2-5; TRBD1 agrees at 12 bases. Germline V gene lookup returns CDR1 LNHDA and CDR2 SQIVND (reference sequence). Trimming removed 5 bases from V and 5 bases from J; junction bases left unmatched: 6. This CDR3 comprises 15 residues. The CDR3 DNA reads TGTGCCAGTAGTCCGGGGACAGGGGGCGCGGAGACCCAGTACTTC. Protein product: CASSPGTGGAETQYF.

The genes are TRBV3-1 (or the pseudogene TRBV3-2) and TRBJ1-3; the D gene is possibly TRBD1 (6 bases). V lost 6 bases, J lost 6 bases, and 18 bases lay in between. This CDR3 spans 15 amino acids. The germline V gene has CDR1 LGHDT and CDR2 YNNKEL (reference sequence). The CDR3: CASRSTPDSSNTIYF. The DNA for the CDR3 is TGTGCCAGCAGGTCGACCCCGGACAGCTCAAACACCATATATTTT.

Points on this clone: The same CDR3 also results from other DNA sequences found in this sample. This rearrangement joins TRBV5-4 to TRBJ1-2, with D hard to call. Germline CDR1 and CDR2: SGHNT and YYREEE (reference sequence). The CDR3 has 13 residues. V was trimmed by 1 base and J by 5 bases, leaving 9 bases between them. The CDR3 loop is CASSLIGVYGYTF. CDR3 DNA sequence: TGTGCCAGCAGCTTGATCGGGGTATATGGCTACACCTTC.

This clone was recorded a few times. J is TRBJ1-5 and V is TRBV28; the D is unclear. The CDR3 spans 14 residues. Germline V gene lookup returns CDR1 MDHEN and CDR2 SYDVKM. V was pared by 3 bases and J by 2 bases, with 8 bases between. CDR3 protein: CASSFSSGNQPQHF. The CDR3 coding sequence is TGTGCCAGCAGTTTTTCGTCGGGCAATCAGCCCCAGCATTTT. The full variable domain, in which reference TRBV28 and TRBJ1-5 provide the parts outside the CDR3, is DVKVTQSSRYLVKRTGEKVFLECVQDMDHENMFWYRQDPGLGLRLIYFSYDVKMKEKGDIPEGYSVSREKKERFSLILESASTNQTSMYLCASSFSSGNQPQHFGDGTRLSIL.

The chain employs TRBV30 and TRBJ1-1, with unresolved D. Per the germline V gene, CDR1 is GTSNPN and CDR2 is SVGIG (reference sequence). This CDR3 region has 12 residues. V was trimmed by 2 bases and J by 1 base, leaving 5 bases between them. The CDR3 sequence is CAWSTKNTEAFF. The CDR3 nucleotides read TGTGCCTGGAGTACTAAGAACACTGAAGCTTTCTTT.

This sequence joins TRBV9 and TRBJ1-3; the match to TRBD1 covers 8 bases. V trimming: 4 bases; J trimming: 0 bases; junction bases outside the gene matches: 15. Germline loops: CDR1 SGDLS, CDR2 YYNGEE. This CDR3 region has 19 residues. The CDR3 coding sequence is TGTGCCAGCAGCCTCGGGACAGGAGTTACGGAAATCTCTGGAAACACCATATATTTT. This gives the protein CASSLGTGVTEISGNTIYF.

The V gene is TRBV30, the J gene TRBJ1-3, with 10 nucleotides matching TRBD1. Germline-derived CDR1 and CDR2 are GTSNPN and SVGIG (reference sequence). This CDR3 has 16 amino acids. Trimming took 8 bases from V and 2 from J; bases not matched to a gene: 12. CDR3 region: CAVSGQGFFPGNTIYF. The CDR3 DNA sequence: TGTGCCGTATCGGGACAGGGGTTTTTTCCTGGAAACACCATATATTTT.

This clone showed up just a few times. The rearrangement joins TRBV19 to TRBJ1-5; D is possibly TRBD1 (5 bases). V was shortened by 6 bases and J by 7 bases, with 16 bases between the two germline ends. Germline V gene data show CDR1 as LNHDA and CDR2 as SQIVND (reference sequence). The CDR3 runs to 14 residues. The CDR3, as DNA: TGTGCCAGTAGGTTACAGGAACCGAGGCAGCCCCAGCATTTT. Residues: CASRLQEPRQPQHF.

This clone was picked up one time. This rearrangement joins TRBV11-2 to TRBJ1-2; TRBD1 matches at 7 bases. This CDR3 contains 16 residues. CDR1 is SGHAT and CDR2 is FQNNGV in the germline V gene. J was trimmed by 4 bases and V by 4 bases; bases with no gene match: 12. DNA for the CDR3: TGTGCCAGCAGCTATCACGGGACAGCCGCCTCCTATGGCTACACCTTC. Its protein product is CASSYHGTAASYGYTF.

The chain employs TRBV14 and TRBJ1-1; the D is unclear. This CDR3 is 13 amino acids long. V was shortened by 0 bases and J by 10 bases, with 12 bases between the two germline ends. Germline V CDR1 and CDR2: SGHDN, FVKESK. The CDR3 DNA is TGTGCCAGCAGCCAAGAAAGAGGGTTGGGAGCTTTCTTT. The encoded protein is CASSQERGLGAFF.

V is TRBV21-1 and J is TRBJ2-4; the D call in the table, TRBD2, was not verified against the DNA. TRBV21-1 is annotated as a pseudogene. The CDR3 loop spans 16 amino acids. CDR3 nucleotide sequence: TGTGCCAGCAGCAAACATTCCCGGGGAGCCAAAAACATTCAGTACTTC. Protein: CASSKHSRGAKNIQYF.

The sample holds a few counts of this clone. The V gene is TRBV10-1, the J gene TRBJ2-1, with 7 bases matching TRBD2. CDR3 length equals 20 residues. The J segment lost 0 bases and the V segment lost 7 bases, leaving 21 bases of the junction unmatched. The germline V gene has CDR1 WNHNN and CDR2 SYGVQD (reference sequence). The CDR3 protein is CASNPLLAASFPGSYNEQFF. The CDR3, as DNA: TGCGCCAGCAATCCTCTCCTAGCGGCCAGCTTCCCCGGCTCCTACAATGAGCAGTTCTTC.

The chain recombines TRBV6-4 with TRBJ2-2; tentatively, D is TRBD1 (6 bases). Germline CDR1 is MRHNA and CDR2 is SNTAGT. CDR3 length equals 14 residues. V was cut by 9 bases and J by 0 bases, with 11 bases left in between. In nucleotides, the CDR3 is TGTGCCAGTAGGGACATCGCGAACACCGGGGAGCTGTTTTTT. Translation gives CASRDIANTGELFF.

This chain links TRBV6-2 or TRBV6-3 with TRBJ2-3; 8 nucleotides align to TRBD1. Germline V gives CDR1 MNHEY, CDR2 SVGEGT. V trimming: 2 bases; J trimming: 6 bases; junction bases outside the gene matches: 13. This CDR3 has 17 amino acids. The CDR3 DNA follows: TGTGCCAGCAGTTACCGACTGCTGCAGGGGGCAGTTGATACGCAGTATTTT. This gives the protein CASSYRLLQGAVDTQYF.

The table lists this clone with a few counts. The chain couples TRBV7-9 to TRBJ2-7; TRBD2 might be the D (5 bases). Per the germline V gene, CDR1 is SEHNR and CDR2 is FQNEAQ (reference sequence). CDR3 length: 13 amino acids. Trimming stripped 2 bases from V and 7 bases from J, with 12 bases between. CDR3: CASSLYLGDEQYF. In DNA, the CDR3 is TGTGCCAGCAGCTTATATCTCGGGGATGAGCAGTACTTC.

The rearrangement joins TRBV25-1 to TRBJ1-2, with 7 bases identical to TRBD1. Looked up from germline, CDR1 is MGHDK and CDR2 is SYGVNS. With 4 bases clipped from V and 8 bases from J, the junction kept 16 bases outside the gene matches. This CDR3 is built from 16 residues. The CDR3 sequence: CASSARQGLGLRGYTF. The CDR3 DNA reads as TGTGCCAGCAGTGCCCGACAGGGTCTAGGGCTAAGAGGCTACACCTTC.

This chain joins TRBV5-8 and TRBJ2-7, with unresolved D. CDR3 length: 13 amino acids. The germline V and J ends were trimmed by 0 bases and 4 bases, with 8 bases remaining between them. Per germline, CDR1 SGHTS and CDR2 YDEGEE. The CDR3 DNA sequence: TGTGCCAGCAGCTTGGTGCAGGTATACGAGCAGTACGTC. Protein product: CASSLVQVYEQYV.

V and J are TRBV9 and TRBJ2-1; D gene ambiguous. The CDR3 covers 13 residues. Deletions cut 4 bases from V and 7 bases from J, with 12 bases between. Germline V gene sequence: CDR1 SGDLS, CDR2 YYNGEE. CDR3 sequence: CASSKTPRNEQFF. The CDR3 nucleotides read TGTGCCAGCAGCAAAACCCCCCGGAATGAGCAGTTCTTC. Looking up the rest from reference TRBV9 and TRBJ2-1 gives the full variable domain: DSGVTQTPKHLITATGQRVTLRCSPRSGDLSVYWYQQSLDQGLQFLIQYYNGEERAKGNILERFSAQQFPDLHSELNLSSLELGDSALYFCASSKTPRNEQFFGPGTRLTVL.

The chain links TRBV27 to TRBJ2-7, with D perhaps TRBD2 (5 bases). The CDR3 is 15 residues long. V lost 4 bases and J 0 bases, leaving 13 bases between the germline ends. Germline values: CDR1 MNHEY, CDR2 SMNVEV (reference sequence). The CDR3 nucleotides are TGTGCCAGCAGTTACTTCCGGGGATCCTCCTACGAGCAGTACGTC. As protein: CASSYFRGSSYEQYV.